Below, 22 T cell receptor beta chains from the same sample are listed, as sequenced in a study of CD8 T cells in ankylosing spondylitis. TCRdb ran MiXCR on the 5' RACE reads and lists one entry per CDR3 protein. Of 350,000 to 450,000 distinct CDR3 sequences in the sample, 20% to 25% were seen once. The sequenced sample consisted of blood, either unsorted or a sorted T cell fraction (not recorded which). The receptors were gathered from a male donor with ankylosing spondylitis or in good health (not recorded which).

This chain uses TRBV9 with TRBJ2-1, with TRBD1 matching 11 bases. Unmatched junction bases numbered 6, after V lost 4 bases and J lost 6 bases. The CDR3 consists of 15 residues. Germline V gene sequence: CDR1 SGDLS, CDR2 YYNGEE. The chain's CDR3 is CASSPFGTGGNEQFF. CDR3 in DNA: TGTGCCAGCAGCCCCTTCGGGACAGGGGGCAATGAGCAGTTCTTC.

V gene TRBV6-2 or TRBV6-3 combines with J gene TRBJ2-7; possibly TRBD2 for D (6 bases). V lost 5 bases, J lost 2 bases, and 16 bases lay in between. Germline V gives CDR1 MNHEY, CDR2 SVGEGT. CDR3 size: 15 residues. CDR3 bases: TGTGCCAGCAGTCCCCCAGCGGGCCGAGCCTACGAGCAGTACTTC. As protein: CASSPPAGRAYEQYF.

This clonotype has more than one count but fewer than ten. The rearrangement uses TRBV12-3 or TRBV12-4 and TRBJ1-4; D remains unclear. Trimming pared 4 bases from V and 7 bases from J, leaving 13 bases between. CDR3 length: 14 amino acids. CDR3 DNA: TGTGCCAGCAGTTCCGGTCACGAGGGTGAAAAACTGTTTTTT. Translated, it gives CASSSGHEGEKLFF.

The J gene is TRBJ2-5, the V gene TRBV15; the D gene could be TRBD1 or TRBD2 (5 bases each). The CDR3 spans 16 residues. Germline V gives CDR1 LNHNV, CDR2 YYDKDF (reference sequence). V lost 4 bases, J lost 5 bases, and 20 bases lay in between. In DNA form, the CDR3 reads TGTGCCACCAGCAACCGACCCCGGGACCGAAGCGAGACCCAGTACTTC. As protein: CATSNRPRDRSETQYF.

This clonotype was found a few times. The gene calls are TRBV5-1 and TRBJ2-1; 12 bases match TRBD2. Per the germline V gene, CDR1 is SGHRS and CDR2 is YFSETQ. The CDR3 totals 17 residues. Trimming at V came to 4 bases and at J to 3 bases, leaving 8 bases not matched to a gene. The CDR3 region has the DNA TGCGCCAGCAGCCCACGACTAGCGGGGGAGATCTACAATGAGCAGTTCTTC. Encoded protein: CASSPRLAGEIYNEQFF.

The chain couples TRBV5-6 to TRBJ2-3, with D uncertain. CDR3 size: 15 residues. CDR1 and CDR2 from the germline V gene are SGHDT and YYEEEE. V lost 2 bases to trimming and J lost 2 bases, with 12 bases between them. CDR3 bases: TGTGCCAGCAGCTTCGGGCATGCCCCCACAGATACGCAGTATTTT. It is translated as CASSFGHAPTDTQYF.

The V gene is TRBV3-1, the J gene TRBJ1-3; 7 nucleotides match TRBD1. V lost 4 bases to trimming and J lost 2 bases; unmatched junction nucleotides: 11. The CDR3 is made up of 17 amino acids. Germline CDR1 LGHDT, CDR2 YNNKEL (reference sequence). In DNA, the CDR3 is TGTGCCAGCAGCCCCTTCCAACGGGACAGCCCTGGAAACACCATATATTTT. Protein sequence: CASSPFQRDSPGNTIYF. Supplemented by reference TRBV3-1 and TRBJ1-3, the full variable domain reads DTAVSQTPKYLVTQMGNDKSIKCEQNLGHDTMYWYKQDSKKFLKIMFSYNNKELIINETVPNRFSPKSPDKAHLNLHINSLELGDSAVYFCASSPFQRDSPGNTIYFGEGSWLTVV.

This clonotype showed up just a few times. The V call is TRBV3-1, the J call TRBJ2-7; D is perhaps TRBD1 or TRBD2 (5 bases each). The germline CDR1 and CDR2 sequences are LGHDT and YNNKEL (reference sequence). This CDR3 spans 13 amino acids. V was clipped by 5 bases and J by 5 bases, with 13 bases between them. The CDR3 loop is CASSGTPVHEQYF. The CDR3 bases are TGTGCCAGCAGCGGGACCCCTGTCCACGAGCAGTACTTC.

The CDR3 loop is CSASIIGPGTGELFF. The DNA for the CDR3 is TGCAGTGCTAGTATTATCGGGCCCGGCACCGGGGAGCTGTTTTTT. This chain links TRBV20-1 with TRBJ2-2, with D uncertain. The V end was cut by 3 bases, the J end by 4 bases, with 15 bases between. Germline lookup yields CDR1 DFQATT and CDR2 SNEGSKA (reference sequence). There are 15 residues in the CDR3.

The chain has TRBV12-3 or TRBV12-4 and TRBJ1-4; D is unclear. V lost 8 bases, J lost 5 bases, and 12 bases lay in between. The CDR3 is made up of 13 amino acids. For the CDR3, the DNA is TGTGCCAGCCGCGACGTATCCAATGAAAAACTGTTTTTT. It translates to CASRDVSNEKLFF.

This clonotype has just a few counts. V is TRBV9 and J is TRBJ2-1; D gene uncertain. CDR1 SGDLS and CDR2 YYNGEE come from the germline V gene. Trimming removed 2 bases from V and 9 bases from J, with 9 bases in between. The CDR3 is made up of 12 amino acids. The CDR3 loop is CASSVGVGEQFF. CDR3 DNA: TGTGCCAGCAGCGTTGGCGTTGGTGAGCAGTTCTTC.

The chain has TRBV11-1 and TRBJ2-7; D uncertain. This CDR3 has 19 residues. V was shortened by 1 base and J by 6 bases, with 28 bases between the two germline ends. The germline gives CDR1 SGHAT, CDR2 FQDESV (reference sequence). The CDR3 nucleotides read TGTGCCAGCAGCTTAGGCCCCCCTAGGACGGAGTTGATGGAAGGCGAGCAGTACTTC. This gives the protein CASSLGPPRTELMEGEQYF.

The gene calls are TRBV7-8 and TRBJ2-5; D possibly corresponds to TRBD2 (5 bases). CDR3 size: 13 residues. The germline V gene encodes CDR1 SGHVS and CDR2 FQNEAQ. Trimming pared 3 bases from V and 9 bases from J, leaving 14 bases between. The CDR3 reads CASSFPEENPQYF. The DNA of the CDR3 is TGTGCCAGCAGCTTCCCGGAGGAGAATCCCCAGTACTTC. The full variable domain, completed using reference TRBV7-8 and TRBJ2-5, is GAGVSQSPRYKVAKRGQDVALRCDPISGHVSLFWYQQALGQGPEFLTYFQNEAQLDKSGLPSDRFFAERPEGSVSTLKIQRTQQEDSAVYLCASSFPEENPQYFGPGTRLLVL.

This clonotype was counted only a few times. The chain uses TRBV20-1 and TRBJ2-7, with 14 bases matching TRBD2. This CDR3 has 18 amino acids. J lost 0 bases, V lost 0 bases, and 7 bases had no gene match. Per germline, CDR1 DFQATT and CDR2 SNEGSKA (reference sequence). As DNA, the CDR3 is TGCAGTGCTAGAGATGGACTAGCGGGGGGTTACAGCTCCTACGAGCAGTACTTC. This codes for CSARDGLAGGYSSYEQYF.

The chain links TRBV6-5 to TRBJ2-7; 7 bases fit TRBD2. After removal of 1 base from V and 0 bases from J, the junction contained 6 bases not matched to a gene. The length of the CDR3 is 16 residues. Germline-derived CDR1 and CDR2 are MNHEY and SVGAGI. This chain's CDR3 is CASSYWGGESSYEQYF. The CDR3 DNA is TGTGCCAGCAGTTACTGGGGGGGGGAGAGCTCCTACGAGCAGTACTTC.

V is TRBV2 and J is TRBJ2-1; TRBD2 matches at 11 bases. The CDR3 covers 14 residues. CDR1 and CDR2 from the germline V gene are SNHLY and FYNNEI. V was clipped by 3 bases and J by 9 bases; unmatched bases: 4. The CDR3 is CASSDGTSGSEQFF. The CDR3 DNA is TGTGCCAGCAGTGACGGGACTAGCGGCAGTGAGCAGTTCTTC. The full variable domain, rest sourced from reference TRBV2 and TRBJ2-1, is EPEVTQTPSHQVTQMGQEVILRCVPISNHLYFYWYRQILGQKVEFLVSFYNNEISEKSEIFDDQFSVERPDGSNFTLKIRSTKLEDSAMYFCASSDGTSGSEQFFGPGTRLTVL.

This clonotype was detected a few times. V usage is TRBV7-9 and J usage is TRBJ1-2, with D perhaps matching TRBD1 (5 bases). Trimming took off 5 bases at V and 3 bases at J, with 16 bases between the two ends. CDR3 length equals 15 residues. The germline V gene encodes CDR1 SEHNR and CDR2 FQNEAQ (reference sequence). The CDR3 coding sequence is TGTGCCAGCAGCGAGAGTCGGGGGGTAGACTATGGCTACACCTTC. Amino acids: CASSESRGVDYGYTF.

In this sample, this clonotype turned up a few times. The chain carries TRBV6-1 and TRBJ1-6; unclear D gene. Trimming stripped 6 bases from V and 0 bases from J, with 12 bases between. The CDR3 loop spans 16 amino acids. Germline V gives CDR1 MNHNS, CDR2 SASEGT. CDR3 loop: CASSPNKYSYNSPLHF. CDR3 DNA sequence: TGTGCCAGCAGCCCGAACAAATACTCCTATAATTCACCCCTCCACTTT.

The CDR3 DNA reads TGTGCCTGGGGGCTAATTGGCCGGGGGGTGGCCGGGGAGCTGTTTTTT. Its protein is CAWGLIGRGVAGELFF. This rearrangement joins TRBV30 to TRBJ2-2; 7 bases align to TRBD2. Germline CDR1 and CDR2: GTSNPN and SVGIG (reference sequence). The CDR3 has 16 residues. J was trimmed by 6 bases and V by 5 bases; bases with no gene match: 15.

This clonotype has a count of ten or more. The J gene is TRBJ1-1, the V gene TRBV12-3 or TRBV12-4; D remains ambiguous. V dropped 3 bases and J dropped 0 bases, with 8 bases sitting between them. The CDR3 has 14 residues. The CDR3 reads CASSFGQLNTEAFF. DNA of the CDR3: TGTGCCAGCAGTTTTGGGCAGCTGAACACTGAAGCTTTCTTT.

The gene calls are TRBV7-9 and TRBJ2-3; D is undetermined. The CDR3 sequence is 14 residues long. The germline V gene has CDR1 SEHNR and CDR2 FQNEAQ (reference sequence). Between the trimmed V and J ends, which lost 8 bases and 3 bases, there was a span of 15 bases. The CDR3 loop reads CASRPDEVTDTQYF. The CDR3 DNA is TGTGCCAGCCGCCCCGACGAAGTAACAGATACGCAGTATTTT.

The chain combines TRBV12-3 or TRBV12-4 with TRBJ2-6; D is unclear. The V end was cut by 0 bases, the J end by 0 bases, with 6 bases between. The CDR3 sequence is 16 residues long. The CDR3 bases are TGTGCCAGCAGTTTAGCCAGTCCCTCTGGGGCCAACGTCCTGACTTTC. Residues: CASSLASPSGANVLTF.